This record covers a single TCR beta chain. Antigen unknown. The data were taken from a study of T cell responses to AZD1222 COVID-19 vaccine. Findings and caveats of the study: Among spike-specific TCRs, nearly half reportedly target unmutated variant regions.

Only in-frame clones appear in the TCRdb table, and some are missing; sequencing was by immunoSEQ multiplex PCR. The data show around 100,000 clones, about 85% seen once. The sequences come from peripheral blood, collected on day 0 of AZD1222 vaccination. This clonotype was sampled from an adult in good health.

CDR3 coding DNA: TGTGCCAGCAGCTTAGAAGGCACCGGGGAGCTGTTTTTT. Translating gives CASSLEGTGELFF. This sequence joins TRBV7-2 and TRBJ2-2; D gene uncertain. This CDR3 is 13 amino acids long. The V end lost 1 base, the J end lost 4 bases, and 4 bases lay between the germline ends. CDR1 is SGHTA and CDR2 is FQGNSA in the germline V gene.